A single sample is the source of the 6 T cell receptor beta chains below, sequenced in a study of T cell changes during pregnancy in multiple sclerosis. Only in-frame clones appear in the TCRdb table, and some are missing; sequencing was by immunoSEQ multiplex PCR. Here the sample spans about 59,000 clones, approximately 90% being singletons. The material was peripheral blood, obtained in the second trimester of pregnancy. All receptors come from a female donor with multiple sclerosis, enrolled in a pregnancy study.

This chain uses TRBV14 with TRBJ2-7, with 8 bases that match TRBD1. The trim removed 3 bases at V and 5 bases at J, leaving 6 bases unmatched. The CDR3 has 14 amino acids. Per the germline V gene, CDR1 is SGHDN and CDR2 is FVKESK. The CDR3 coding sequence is TGTGCCAGCAGCCAGACAGGGGATTTTGACGAGCAGTACTTC. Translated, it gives CASSQTGDFDEQYF.

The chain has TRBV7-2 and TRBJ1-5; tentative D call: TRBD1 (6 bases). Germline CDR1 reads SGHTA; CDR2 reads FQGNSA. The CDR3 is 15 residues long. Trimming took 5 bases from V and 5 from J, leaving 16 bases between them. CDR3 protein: CASSVSGTSDQPQHF. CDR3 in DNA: TGTGCCAGCAGCGTTTCCGGGACATCCGATCAGCCCCAGCATTTT.

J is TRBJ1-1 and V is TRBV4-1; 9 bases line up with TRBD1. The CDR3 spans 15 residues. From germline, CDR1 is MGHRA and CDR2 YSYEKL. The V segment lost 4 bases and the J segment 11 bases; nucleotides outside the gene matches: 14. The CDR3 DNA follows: TGCGCCAGCAGCCCGCGCCTTGGACAGGGGTATTTGGCTTTCTTT. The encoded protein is CASSPRLGQGYLAFF.

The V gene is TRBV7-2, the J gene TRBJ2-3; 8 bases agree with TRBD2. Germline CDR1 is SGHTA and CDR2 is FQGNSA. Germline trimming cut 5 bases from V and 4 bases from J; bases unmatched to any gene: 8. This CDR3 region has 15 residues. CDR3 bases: TGTGCCAGCAGCCTGGGGCGGGGGGTCGCAGATACGCAGTATTTT. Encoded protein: CASSLGRGVADTQYF.

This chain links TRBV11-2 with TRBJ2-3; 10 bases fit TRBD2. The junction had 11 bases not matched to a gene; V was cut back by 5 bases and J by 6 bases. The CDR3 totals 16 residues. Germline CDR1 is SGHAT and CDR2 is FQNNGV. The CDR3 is CASSRRTGLAEDTQYF. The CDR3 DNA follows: TGTGCCAGCAGCCGTCGAACCGGACTAGCGGAGGATACGCAGTATTTT.

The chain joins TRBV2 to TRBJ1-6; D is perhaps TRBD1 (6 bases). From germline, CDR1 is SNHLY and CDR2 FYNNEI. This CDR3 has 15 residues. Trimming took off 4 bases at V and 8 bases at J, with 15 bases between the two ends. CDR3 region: CASSVQGLFDSPLHF. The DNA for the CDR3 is TGTGCCAGCAGTGTCCAGGGGTTATTTGATTCACCCCTCCACTTT. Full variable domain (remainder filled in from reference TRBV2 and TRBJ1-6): EPEVTQTPSHQVTQMGQEVILRCVPISNHLYFYWYRQILGQKVEFLVSFYNNEISEKSEIFDDQFSVERPDGSNFTLKIRSTKLEDSAMYFCASSVQGLFDSPLHFGNGTRLTVT.